This T cell receptor beta chain originates from a study of T cell responses to AZD1222 COVID-19 vaccine (dated by TCRdb to the early 2020s). For context, the study as a whole: A total of about 240 trial participants underwent TCR sequencing, of whom 207 received two doses of AZD1222 and approximately 25 received two doses of the MenACWY control vaccine. Enrollment into the trials was organized by age into subgroups of 18-55, 56-69 and 70-plus years, and those subgroups contained roughly 160, 29 and 62 TCR-sequenced participants, respectively. General study outcomes and caveats: The vaccine-associated CD4 TCRs covered the entire spike protein, and the dominant responses fell in regions 160-218 and 743-854. In the small 56-69-year group, the increase in depth fell short of significance, most likely because of low power. After two AZD1222 doses, both the breadth and the depth of spike-specific TCRs were significantly higher than at day 0 and than in MenACWY recipients. Because no day 14 peak-response samples were available, the repertoires could be characterized only after the peak T cell response. Nearly half of unique spike-specific TCRs reportedly recognized epitopes outside regions mutated in the B.1.351 and B.1.1.7 variants. Conclusions about previously exposed vaccinees are limited, since just a handful of AZD1222 recipients were seropositive for SARS-CoV-2 at baseline. Most participants were white British and females outnumbered males, and the authors suggested that clonal diversity may have been underestimated.

Including cysteine and phenylalanine, the CDR3 has 12 amino acids. Only CDR3 DNA remains: 36 bases, in frame from the first base. The germline V gene (reference sequence) provides CDR1 GTSNPN and CDR2 SVGIG. V gives up 4 bases and J gives up 2 bases, and the segment between their germline ends measures 8 bases. What this sample's time point label stands for: about 28 days (+/-7) after the second vaccine dose. AZD1222 recipients given second doses at about 4 weeks or at about 12 weeks were pooled, since spike-specific TCR depth and breadth were not found to differ between the two schedules. The vaccinee samples were drawn from two UK trials, COV001 and COV002, one of which was a single-blind randomized controlled phase 2/3 trial testing AZD1222 (ChAdOx1 nCoV-19) in healthy adults. For TCRbeta chain sequencing, PBMC samples from trial participants were taken at day 0 and at day 28 after the second dose.

The CDR3 regions of human TCRbeta chains were analyzed by immunosequencing. Processing in the source paper ran as follows. TCRs in the repertoires were matched against a reference library of SARS-CoV-2-specific TCRs that had been generated with the MIRA antigen-specificity platform. Breadth meant the fraction of unique TCRs that were SARS-CoV-2-associated, whereas depth meant the fraction of total T cells that were SARS-CoV-2-associated. Using the MIRA data, every spike-specific TCR was mapped to the spike region that the TCR reacted to and assigned to either a CD4 or a CD8 class. Log10-transformed breadth and depth values were compared by one-way ANOVA with Sidak's multiple comparisons tests. The source is immuneACCESS, and TCRdb retained only in-frame sequences with V and J called. Part of the clones is not carried over; for the studies checked, unresolved V genes explain less than half of this, and the remainder is unexplained. V and J calls and clone size are given by that table; D and trimming were obtained from the DNA. The sample profile shows some 74,000 clones; 70% to 90% of them were found once. The ten largest clones capture under 1.5% of the sample.

Concerning this clone: This clone's antigen is unknown. It has no much larger one-base neighbor in the sample; base qualities were not kept.

This sequence originates from an adult who received the AZD1222 COVID-19 vaccine. Sequencing used peripheral blood, obtained 28 days after the second AZD1222 dose. The chain is encoded by TRBV30 joined to TRBJ1-2; the D gene is perhaps TRBD1, from 5 matching bases. The CDR3 protein is CAWNRRNYGYTF. In nucleotides, the sequence is TGTGCCTGGAACAGGAGAAACTATGGCTACACCTTC.